This entry describes one TCR beta chain. Its matching antigen is unknown. V was clipped by 1 base and J by 1 base, with 12 bases between them. The germline V gene encodes CDR1 SGHRS and CDR2 YFSETQ. The CDR3 sequence is 16 residues long. This entry belongs to a study of T cell responses to AZD1222 COVID-19 vaccine. Study context: Second doses that came at about 4 or about 12 weeks were put together. Study observations and caveats: Most donors were white British and more were female, and clonal diversity was possibly underestimated.

The repertoire was sequenced with immunoSEQ multiplex PCR; TCRdb's copy has only in-frame clones and lacks some. The repertoire holds 130,000 or so clones, with roughly 92% as singletons. This clonotype was sampled from an adult in good health. Specimen: peripheral blood, collected on day 0 of AZD1222 vaccination. V is TRBV5-1 and J is TRBJ1-3; D is perhaps TRBD1 (6 bases). The CDR3 nucleotides read TGCGCCAGCAGCTTGTGGGGACAACGTTCTGGAAACACCATATATTTT. It codes for CASSLWGQRSGNTIYF. Full variable domain (outside the CDR3, taken from reference TRBV5-1 and TRBJ1-3): KAGVTQTPRYLIKTRGQQVTLSCSPISGHRSVSWYQQTPGQGLQFLFEYFSETQRNKGNFPGRFSGRQFSNSRSEMNVSTLELGDSALYLCASSLWGQRSGNTIYFGEGSWLTVV.